This is a list of T cell receptor beta chains from one sample in a study of Graves' ophthalmopathy and Graves' hyperthyroidism. A single record per CDR3 protein comes from TCRdb applying MiXCR to the multiplex PCR reads. The sample lists some 1.1 million distinct CDR3 sequences, roughly 35% occurring once. Sequenced: peripheral blood or thyroid tissue (not recorded which). These receptors originate from an adult man with Graves' hyperthyroidism. Each CDR3 is given with its conserved first and last residue. D genes are given only for firm matches. Clone size, where shown, is once, few, many, or a class for clones that have expanded.

j_call d_call clone_size v_call cdr3_nt cdr3_aa
TRBJ1-5 NA NA TRBV4-1 TGCGCCAGCAGCCAAGTCCCTCAGGGCATTCAGCCCCAGCATTTT CASSQVPQGIQPQHF
TRBJ2-7 NA few TRBV13 TGTGCCAGCAGCTTATCTGGGCCTCGGTACGAGCAGTACTTC CASSLSGPRYEQYF
TRBJ1-2 NA many TRBV29-1 TGCAGCGTTGATGGGCCGTCTAACTATGGCTACACCTTC CSVDGPSNYGYTF
TRBJ2-7 NA NA TRBV19 TGTGCCAGTGGTGCAGGGGCGATGTACGAGCAGTACTTC CASGAGAMYEQYF
TRBJ1-1 NA NA TRBV9 TGTGCCAGCAGCGTAGACGGACGGGGGAGCACTGAAGCTTTCTTT CASSVDGRGSTEAFF
TRBJ1-2 NA NA TRBV7-9 TGTGCCAGCACCCCCCTAGGCAGGGATGGCTACACCTTC CASTPLGRDGYTF
TRBJ2-2 TRBD2 many TRBV15 TGTGCCACCAGCAGGGGACTATCGGCGAACACCGGGGAGCTGTTTTTT CATSRGLSANTGELFF
TRBJ1-2 NA NA TRBV7-2 TGTGCCAGCAGGCCGGGGGGCAGCCCCAATGGCTACACCTTC CASRPGGSPNGYTF
TRBJ2-2 NA few TRBV20-1 TGCAGTGCTAGCCAGGTCAACACCGGGGAGCTGTTTTTT CSASQVNTGELFF
TRBJ2-7 NA NA TRBV10-3 TGTGCCATCAGTGAGGATACGGGAGTGTACGAGCAGTACTTC CAISEDTGVYEQYF
TRBJ1-6 TRBD1 many TRBV2 TGTGCCAGCAGTGAGGAAGGGACAGGGCCTTACAATTCACCCCTCCACTTT CASSEEGTGPYNSPLHF
TRBJ1-1 NA many TRBV19 TGTGCCAGTAGTATCAAGACGGTGAACACTGAAGCTTTCTTT CASSIKTVNTEAFF
TRBJ2-2 NA NA TRBV7-8 TGTGCCAGCTCACCACCCGGGCTCGGGGAGCTGTTTTTT CASSPPGLGELFF
TRBJ2-5 NA NA TRBV10-2 TGTGCCAGCAGCCAAGGACGGTGGGGTGAGGAGACCCAGTACTTC CASSQGRWGEETQYF
TRBJ1-4 NA NA TRBV7-2 TGTGCCAGCAGCCTAAGATTAACAACTAATGAAAAACTGTTTTTT CASSLRLTTNEKLFF
TRBJ1-1 NA NA TRBV7-2 TGTGCCAGCAGCTTTTCAGTTTACACTGAAGCTTTCTTT CASSFSVYTEAFF
TRBJ2-5 NA many TRBV2 TGTGCCAGCAGTGAACGCATAAGGGGACCCAGGGAGACCCAGTACTTC CASSERIRGPRETQYF
TRBJ1-2 NA NA TRBV25-1 TGTGCCAGCAGCGCACTGGAGGTAGATGGCTACACCTTC CASSALEVDGYTF
TRBJ1-1 NA NA TRBV14 TGTGCCAGCAGCCACCCCCGAGGGCGGAACACTGAAGCTTTCTTT CASSHPRGRNTEAFF
TRBJ1-1 NA many TRBV15 TGTGCCACCAGCATCGGTTCAGGGCGGTCCACTGAAGCTTTCTTT CATSIGSGRSTEAFF
TRBJ1-1 NA few TRBV7-8 TGTGCCAGCAGTTTAGAAGGGGGGGTGTCTGAAGCTTTCTTT CASSLEGGVSEAFF
TRBJ2-7 NA NA TRBV3-1 TGTGCCAGCAGCCAAGACGGGAGCCCCTCCTACGAGCAGTACTTC CASSQDGSPSYEQYF
TRBJ1-1 TRBD1 many TRBV25-1 TGTGCCAGCAGTGGACTCGGACAGGGCGGTGAAGCTTTCTTT CASSGLGQGGEAFF
TRBJ2-5 TRBD2 NA TRBV4-3 TGCGCCAGCAGCCAAGATCTAGCGGGGGGGGAGGAGACCCAGTACTTC CASSQDLAGGEETQYF
TRBJ2-7 NA many TRBV10-2 TGCGCCAGCAGTCTTGGGATTACTACCTACGAGCAGTACTTC CASSLGITTYEQYF
TRBJ2-2 NA many TRBV4-3 TGCGCCAGCAGCCAAGAGGCGAACACCGGGGAGCTGTTTTTT CASSQEANTGELFF
TRBJ1-1 NA NA TRBV10-3 TGTGCCCTGGGGGCCACACAGAACTCCCCTGAAGCTTTCTTT CALGATQNSPEAFF
TRBJ1-3 TRBD1 NA TRBV5-5 TGTGCCAGCAGCATACGGACAGGTCGCTCTGGAAACACCATATATTTT CASSIRTGRSGNTIYF
TRBJ2-5 TRBD2 many TRBV12-3/TRBV12-4 TGTGCCAGCAGTTTGGGCGGGAGCGGTGAGACCCAGTACTTC CASSLGGSGETQYF
TRBJ2-7 TRBD2 many TRBV2 TGTGCCAGCAGTGGCGGACTAGTTTCCTACGAGCAGTACTTC CASSGGLVSYEQYF
TRBJ1-2 NA few TRBV7-8 TGTGCCAGCAGCTTAGACAGGCAGGGTCTCTATGGCTACACCTTC CASSLDRQGLYGYTF
TRBJ1-5 TRBD1 NA TRBV10-3 TGTGCCATCAGGGGACAGGGGTCCTGGGGAACCTTAGATCAGCCCCAGCATTTT CAIRGQGSWGTLDQPQHF
TRBJ2-7 TRBD1 many TRBV10-3 TGTGCCATCAGTGGGGCAGGGGGCTTGGGAGAGCAGTACTTC CAISGAGGLGEQYF
TRBJ2-7 NA many TRBV7-9 TGTGCCAGCAGCCTCCCGGGCTTCCAACCCTACGAGCAGTACTTC CASSLPGFQPYEQYF
TRBJ2-2 TRBD1 few TRBV6-5 TGTGCCAGCAGTTACTGGGACAGGCTCACCGGGGAGCTGTTTTTT CASSYWDRLTGELFF
TRBJ1-2 TRBD1 few TRBV19 TGTGCCAGTAGTATCGCTGACGGGACAGCCTATGGCTACACCTTC CASSIADGTAYGYTF
TRBJ2-7 NA many TRBV7-6 TGTGCCAGCAGCCCAGACAGAGGGTTTTCCTACGAGCAGTACTTC CASSPDRGFSYEQYF
TRBJ1-5 NA many TRBV7-2 TGTGCCAGCAGCTTAGTACAGGGTTGGCAGCCCCAGCATTTT CASSLVQGWQPQHF
TRBJ2-6 NA many TRBV5-1 TGCGCCAGCAGCTTAGACCCAATAGGGACATTCCCCACTGGGGCCAACGTCCTGACTTTC CASSLDPIGTFPTGANVLTF
TRBJ2-2 NA many TRBV5-1 TGCGCCAGCCCCGGGAGCACCGGGGAGCTGTTTTTT CASPGSTGELFF
TRBJ2-7 NA NA TRBV10-2 TGTGCCAGCAGTTCCCCCTTTGGAGGGAGTAGCCACGAGCAGTACTTC CASSSPFGGSSHEQYF
TRBJ2-5 NA NA TRBV7-8 TGTGCCAGCAGCTTAGATTGGGGAGGACGGGGCCCCCAAGAGACCCAGTACTTC CASSLDWGGRGPQETQYF
TRBJ2-5 TRBD1 many TRBV7-2 TGTGCCAGCAGCTTAGGAAGGGCACAGGGGGAGACCCAGTACTTC CASSLGRAQGETQYF
TRBJ1-2 TRBD1 NA TRBV7-9 TGTGCCAGCAGCTTAGTTACCGGACAGGGTAACTATGGCTACACCTTC CASSLVTGQGNYGYTF
TRBJ2-7 TRBD2 many TRBV7-8 TGTGCCAGCAGCTTTACCGGGAGGATCTCCTACGAGCAGTACTTC CASSFTGRISYEQYF
TRBJ2-7 NA NA TRBV4-1 TGCGCCAGCAGCCAAGAGGAATGGTCCTACGAGCAGTACTTC CASSQEEWSYEQYF
TRBJ2-6 NA few TRBV10-3 TGTGCCATCAGTGAGAGGGTGCGGGGGGCCAACGTCCTGACTTTC CAISERVRGANVLTF
TRBJ2-5 TRBD2 few TRBV4-1 TGCGCCAGCAGCACCCGACTAGCGGGGTGGCAAGAGACCCAGTACTTC CASSTRLAGWQETQYF
TRBJ1-6 NA NA TRBV12-3/TRBV12-4 TGTGCCAGCAGTTTATGGGAGAATTCACCCCTCCACTTT CASSLWENSPLHF
TRBJ2-2 TRBD1 many TRBV9 TGTGCCAGCAGCGTAGGGGGACAGGGCAGTACCGGGGAGCTGTTTTTT CASSVGGQGSTGELFF
TRBJ1-6 TRBD1 few TRBV5-4 TGTGCCAGCAGCACCGGGACAGATATTTCACCCCTCCACTTT CASSTGTDISPLHF
TRBJ1-2 TRBD1 NA TRBV19 TGTGCCAGTAGTCTGCCGGGACAGAAACTCTATGGCTACACCTTC CASSLPGQKLYGYTF
TRBJ2-1 TRBD1 NA TRBV7-8 TGTGCCAGCAGCGGGACAGATTCCTACAATGAGCAGTTCTTC CASSGTDSYNEQFF
TRBJ2-7 TRBD1 NA TRBV7-2 TGTGCCAGCAGCTTAAACAGGGGGCTCAGGTCCTACGAGCAGTACTTC CASSLNRGLRSYEQYF
TRBJ1-3 NA NA TRBV9 TGTGCCAGCAGCGTAGAGACCAGTAGAGGAAACACCATATATTTT CASSVETSRGNTIYF
TRBJ1-2 NA few TRBV25-1 TGTGCCAGCAGTGAATATTTCCAGGGGAACTATGGCTACACCTTC CASSEYFQGNYGYTF
TRBJ1-5 NA NA TRBV19 TGTGCCAGCAGCGCCTCCGGGGGGGCTCCCTACAATCAGCCCCAGCATTTT CASSASGGAPYNQPQHF